This T cell receptor (beta chain) was captured in a study of cytomegalovirus exposure and HLA in healthy donors. The CDR3 sequence is 18 residues long. CDR1 and CDR2 (germline): MNHEY, SMNVEV (reference sequence). The V and J ends lost 2 bases and 4 bases, in that order; junction bases with no gene match: 10. The PCR contained 60 Vbeta and 13 Jbeta primers. Authors' data handling: In a later analysis, approximately 80 million unique TCR beta chains included roughly 11 million shared by two or more donors. Measured with immunoSEQ multiplex PCR; TCRdb has only the in-frame clones, and not every one. V and J calls and clone size are copied from that table; D and trimming were computed from the DNA. The sample carries 110,000 to 150,000 clones, about 75% recorded once.

This sequence joins TRBV27 and TRBJ2-1, with TRBD2 identical over 11 bases. The sequencing sample was made of PBMCs. The receptor was isolated from a woman in her twenties or thirties in good health and CMV-seronegative. CDR3 sequence: CASSLRGFGTSGYNEQFF. The CDR3 DNA is TGTGCCAGCAGTTTAAGAGGATTCGGGACTAGCGGATACAATGAGCAGTTCTTC.